This T cell receptor (beta chain) was recorded in a study of patients and donors after allogeneic stem cell transplantation. The CDR3 runs to 14 residues. V shed 7 bases and J 3 bases; nucleotides not matched to a gene: 7. The germline gives CDR1 DFQATT, CDR2 SNEGSKA (reference sequence). MiXCR was run by TCRdb on the RT-PCR reads, yielding one entry per CDR3 protein. The repertoire holds approximately 160,000 distinct CDR3 sequences, with 30% as singletons. The chain uses TRBV20-1 and TRBJ2-3; TRBD2 agrees at 10 bases. Sequencing used blood, either unsorted or a sorted T cell fraction (not recorded which). This clonotype was obtained from a human donor who was either an allogeneic HSCT recipient or a stem cell or donor lymphocyte infusion donor (not recorded which). It is not recorded whose cells these are; they may come from a transplant donor. The CDR3 is CSGRASGSTDTQYF. The CDR3 region has the DNA TGCAGTGGGAGGGCTAGCGGGAGTACAGATACGCAGTATTTT.